Listed below are T cell receptor beta chains from one sample, sequenced in a study of Graves' ophthalmopathy and Graves' hyperthyroidism. TCRdb used MiXCR to reprocess the multiplex PCR reads, holding one entry per CDR3 protein. The profile shows fewer than 600,000 distinct CDR3 sequences, roughly 14% of them singletons. Specimen: blood. These receptors all come from a woman aged 25 to 45 with Graves' ophthalmopathy. Both conserved end residues are part of each CDR3. D genes are given only for firm matches. Rows give clone size only sometimes, using once, few, many, or a class for an expanded clone.

D	length	V	size	J	CDR3	DNA
NA	15	TRBV28	many	TRBJ1-2	CASSSGDRKHYGYTF	TGTGCCAGCAGTTCCGGAGACAGGAAACACTATGGCTACACCTTC
NA	16	TRBV5-1	NA	TRBJ2-5	CASSLGQIIGQETQYF	TGCGCCAGCAGCTTGGGACAAATAATAGGCCAAGAGACCCAGTACTTC
NA	10	TRBV12-3/TRBV12-4	medium-sized	TRBJ1-1	CASGGGEAFF	TGTGCTAGCGGGGGCGGCGAAGCTTTCTTT
NA	13	TRBV12-5	many	TRBJ1-5	CASGLDPGSPQHF	TGTGCTAGTGGTTTGGACCCAGGTTCACCCCAGCATTTT
NA	13	TRBV6-2/TRBV6-3	few	TRBJ1-2	CASRPSTSRGYTF	TGTGCCAGCAGACCGTCGACCTCTCGTGGCTACACCTTC
TRBD1	16	TRBV6-2/TRBV6-3	many	TRBJ1-5	CASRPNRDRNNQPQHF	TGTGCCAGCAGACCTAACCGGGACAGGAACAATCAGCCCCAGCATTTT
TRBD1	14	TRBV12-3/TRBV12-4	many	TRBJ2-7	CASSVRTGGDEQYF	TGTGCCAGCAGTGTCCGGACAGGGGGGGACGAGCAGTACTTC
NA	16	TRBV5-1	many	TRBJ2-5	CASSPNLGSHQETQYF	TGCGCCAGCAGCCCGAACCTAGGGAGCCACCAAGAGACCCAGTACTTC
NA	14	TRBV28	NA	TRBJ2-6	CASSLEPRANVLTF	TGTGCCAGCAGCCTAGAGCCCAGGGCCAACGTCCTGACTTTC
TRBD1	15	TRBV19	NA	TRBJ1-1	CASSPYTGGRAEAFF	TGTGCCAGTAGCCCCTATACAGGGGGCCGGGCTGAAGCTTTCTTT
NA	19	TRBV4-1	NA	TRBJ1-2	CASSQEGFPFSGANYGYTF	TGCGCCAGCAGCCAAGAAGGTTTTCCCTTTTCCGGGGCTAACTATGGCTACACCTTC
TRBD1	12	TRBV4-2	few	TRBJ1-2	CASTRTGDGYTF	TGTGCCAGCACTCGGACAGGGGATGGCTACACCTTC
TRBD1	13	TRBV20-1	many	TRBJ2-7	CSVPGQGNYEQYF	TGCAGTGTCCCGGGACAGGGGAACTACGAGCAGTACTTC
TRBD2	16	TRBV4-2	NA	TRBJ2-7	CASSQATSGGSYEQYF	TGTGCCAGCAGCCAAGCAACTAGCGGGGGGAGCTACGAGCAGTACTTC
TRBD1	17	TRBV12-3/TRBV12-4	many	TRBJ2-2	CASSLRKTGEDTGELFF	TGTGCCAGCAGTTTACGGAAGACAGGGGAGGACACCGGGGAGCTGTTTTTT
TRBD2	15	TRBV13	NA	TRBJ2-7	CASSTSGGAVHEQYF	TGTGCCAGCAGCACTAGCGGGGGGGCCGTCCACGAGCAGTACTTC
NA	13	TRBV6-1	many	TRBJ2-2	CASPVKTNGELFF	TGTGCCAGCCCAGTGAAAACTAACGGGGAGCTGTTTTTT
NA	12	TRBV30	many	TRBJ1-1	CAWSVLKTEAFF	TGTGCCTGGAGTGTACTGAAGACTGAAGCTTTCTTT
NA	14	TRBV30	many	TRBJ2-7	CAWSSINGFYEQYF	TGTGCCTGGAGTAGCATAAACGGTTTCTACGAGCAGTACTTC
NA	15	TRBV7-2	many	TRBJ2-5	CASRRGRGRQETQYF	TGTGCCAGCAGGCGAGGGAGGGGGCGCCAAGAGACCCAGTACTTC
TRBD2	16	TRBV20-1	NA	TRBJ2-7	CSARGTSGGSLYEQYF	TGCAGTGCTAGGGGGACTAGCGGGGGTTCCCTTTACGAGCAGTACTTC
NA	13	TRBV20-1	NA	TRBJ2-5	CSAEYRAAETQYF	TGCAGTGCCGAGTACAGGGCGGCAGAGACCCAGTACTTC
NA	13	TRBV28	many	TRBJ1-1	CASSLDGVAEAFF	TGTGCCAGCAGTTTAGACGGGGTAGCTGAAGCTTTCTTT
NA	13	TRBV6-1	many	TRBJ2-2	CASSGMNTGELFF	TGTGCCAGCTCAGGGATGAACACCGGGGAGCTGTTTTTT
TRBD1	12	TRBV12-3/TRBV12-4	NA	TRBJ1-1	CASRDRKSQAFF	TGTGCCAGTCGGGACAGAAAAAGTCAAGCTTTCTTT
NA	12	TRBV5-5	once	TRBJ1-1	CASSQVNSEAFF	TGTGCCAGCAGCCAAGTGAACTCTGAAGCTTTCTTT
NA	15	TRBV5-1	many	TRBJ1-1	CASSLIPSGGTEAFF	TGCGCCAGCAGCCTAATCCCCTCTGGGGGCACTGAAGCTTTCTTT
NA	16	TRBV6-1	many	TRBJ2-7	CASSTATPRSSYEQYF	TGTGCCAGCAGTACCGCGACTCCGAGGAGCTCCTACGAGCAGTACTTC
NA	12	TRBV7-6	NA	TRBJ1-6	CASSPFNSPLHF	TGTGCCAGCAGCCCATTTAATTCACCCCTCCACTTT
NA	12	TRBV4-1	many	TRBJ1-6	CASSRPQSPLHF	TGCGCCAGCAGCCGTCCACAATCACCCCTCCACTTT
TRBD1	19	TRBV4-1	few	TRBJ1-2	CASSQEGSPRTRGYYGYTF	TGCGCCAGCAGCCAAGAAGGCTCCCCCCGCACCAGGGGGTACTATGGCTACACCTTC
NA	15	TRBV10-3	NA	TRBJ2-2	CAISEPTSNTGELFF	TGTGCCATCAGTGAACCCACTTCGAACACCGGGGAGCTGTTTTTT
TRBD2	14	TRBV28	many	TRBJ2-7	CASTSGSIVHEQYF	TGTGCCAGCACCAGCGGGAGTATCGTCCACGAGCAGTACTTC